Presented here are 7 T cell receptor beta chains from one specimen sequenced in a study of T cells in Graves' hyperthyroidism and ophthalmopathy. TCR beta CDR3 sequences were amplified from RNA transcripts. The HTBI primer set was used in a first-round RT-PCR of the TCR CDR3. TCRdb passed the multiplex PCR reads through MiXCR, listing each CDR3 protein once. Of fewer than 450,000 distinct CDR3 sequences listed, about 14% were seen once; the top ten hold 25% to 30%. The sample consisted of blood. Receptors originate from a man aged 45-65 years with Graves' ophthalmopathy.

Concerning this clonotype itself: Since a much larger clone is just one base distant, this may be a read error. The genes are TRBV29-1 and TRBJ2-1; D possibly corresponds to TRBD2 (5 bases). Looked up from germline, CDR1 is SQVTM and CDR2 is ANQGSEA. The CDR3 covers 13 residues. This CDR3 reads CSVAPSTDNGQFF. For the CDR3, the DNA is TGCAGCGTTGCTCCTAGCACTGACAATGGGCAGTTCTTC.

This clonotype has a count of ten or more. This chain joins TRBV11-3 and TRBJ1-2; D uncertain. Deletions cut 1 base from V and 8 bases from J, with 17 bases between. This CDR3 region has 15 residues. The germline CDR1 and CDR2 sequences are SGHNT and YENEEA. CDR3 in DNA: TGTGCCAGCAGCTTAGGGTCCCATGGGCAAGGCGGCTACACCTTC. This sequence encodes CASSLGSHGQGGYTF.

Note on this clonotype: An end of the junction does not agree with germline; a read error may underlie this. The chain joins TRBV3-1 to TRBJ1-6; 7 bases map to TRBD1. This CDR3 spans 16 amino acids. Germline V gives CDR1 LGHDT, CDR2 YNNKEL (reference sequence). The CDR3 nucleotides are TGTGCCAGCAACCAGGGGGGGCCCAAGGGTAATCCACCCCTCCACTTT. It translates to CASNQGGPKGNPPLHF.

This clonotype was observed many times. The chain has TRBV4-1 and TRBJ2-1; 10 bases are a match to TRBD2. Germline CDR1 and CDR2: MGHRA and YSYEKL. This CDR3 comprises 17 residues. J was trimmed by 7 bases and V by 3 bases; bases with no gene match: 12. The CDR3 bases are TGCGCCAGCAGCCATCCCCAAGCGGGAGGGCGATCTAATGAGCAGTTCTTC. Its translation is CASSHPQAGGRSNEQFF.

This chain joins TRBV28 and TRBJ2-7; unclear D gene. The V end lost 3 bases, the J end lost 2 bases, and 8 bases lay between the germline ends. Germline V gene sequence: CDR1 MDHEN, CDR2 SYDVKM. This CDR3 spans 13 amino acids. CDR3 protein: CASSFPLPYEQYF. The CDR3 DNA is TGTGCCAGCAGTTTCCCCCTTCCCTACGAGCAGTACTTC.

The rearrangement links TRBV10-3 to TRBJ1-6; 9 bases are a match to TRBD1. Germline trimming cut 6 bases from V and 5 bases from J; bases unmatched to any gene: 8. The CDR3 runs 16 residues. The germline V gene has CDR1 ENHRY and CDR2 SYGVKD. In DNA, the CDR3 is TGTGCCATCAGAGATGACAGGGGGTCTAATAATTCACCCCTCCACTTT. It is translated as CAIRDDRGSNNSPLHF.

The chain is built from TRBV27 and TRBJ1-5, with D unclear. The CDR3 sequence is 15 residues long. Trimming pared 2 bases from V and 3 bases from J, leaving 11 bases between. Germline V CDR1 and CDR2: MNHEY, SMNVEV (reference sequence). The DNA of the CDR3 is TGTGCCAGCAGTTTAGATGGGAGGAACAATCAGCCCCAGCATTTT. Protein sequence: CASSLDGRNNQPQHF.